This TCR beta chain is drawn from a study of blood T cell repertoires in COVID-19. Study as a whole: Some COVID-19 samples were acute and others convalescent; all came from the United States, Italy and Spain. The analysed material was cDNA or gDNA that came from T cells, B-cell-depleted T cells, or PBMCs.

A word on this clone: Other DNA sequences in the sample encode the same CDR3.

In the authors' methods: Researchers report that nucleated cell counts were estimated from reference gene primer amplification. The data were produced by immunoSEQ multiplex PCR, yet TCRdb's version contains in-frame clones alone and is incomplete. V and J calls and clone size are given by that table; D and trimming were obtained from the DNA. The repertoire includes around 250,000 clones, roughly 86% of them detected once, and around 9% sits in the top ten. Per the germline V gene, CDR1 is SGHTA and CDR2 is FQGTGA. The CDR3 runs to 14 residues. V was clipped by 0 bases and J by 5 bases; unmatched bases: 3.

The source is a man in his forties or fifties with active or convalescent COVID-19. Sequencing was performed on peripheral blood. The chain uses TRBV7-3 and TRBJ2-5, with 7 bases aligning to TRBD2. For the CDR3, the DNA is TGTGCCAGCAGCTTAACCGGGGGAGGGGAGACCCAGTACTTC. Its protein product is CASSLTGGGETQYF.